This TCR beta chain was sequenced for a study of T-cell memory formation after mild COVID-19. The J segment lost 7 bases and the V segment lost 5 bases, leaving 9 bases of the junction unmatched. CDR1 SGHAT and CDR2 FQNNGV come from the germline V gene. The CDR3 contains 15 residues. One entry per CDR3 protein results from TCRdb running MiXCR on the 5' RACE reads. The sample contains around 200,000 distinct CDR3 sequences, 27% of which appear only once. This receptor was taken from an adult woman who had mild COVID-19 (a few samples of this study predate the infection). Cell type and time point are not known. The specimen was PBMCs or a T cell subset sorted from them (not recorded which). The chain is built from TRBV11-2 and TRBJ2-1, with TRBD2 identical over 9 bases. In nucleotides, the CDR3 is TGTGCCAGCAGCACCGGGTTAGCGGGAGTGAATGAGCAGTTCTTC. Encoded protein: CASSTGLAGVNEQFF.